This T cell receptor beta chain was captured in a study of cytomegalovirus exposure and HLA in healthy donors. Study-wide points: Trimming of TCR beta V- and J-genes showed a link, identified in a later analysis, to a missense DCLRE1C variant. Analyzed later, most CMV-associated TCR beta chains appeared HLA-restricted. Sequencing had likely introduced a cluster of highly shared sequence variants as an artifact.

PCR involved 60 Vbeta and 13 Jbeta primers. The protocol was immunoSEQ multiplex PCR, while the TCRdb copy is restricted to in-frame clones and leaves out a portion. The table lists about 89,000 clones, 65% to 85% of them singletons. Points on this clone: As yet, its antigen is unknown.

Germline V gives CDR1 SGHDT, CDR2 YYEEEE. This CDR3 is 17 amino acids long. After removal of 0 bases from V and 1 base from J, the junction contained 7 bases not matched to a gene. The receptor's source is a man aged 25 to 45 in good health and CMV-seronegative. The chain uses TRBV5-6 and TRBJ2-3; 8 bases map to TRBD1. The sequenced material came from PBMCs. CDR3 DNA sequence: TGTGCCAGCAGCTTGGGGAAGATGACAGGGGGCACAGATACGCAGTATTTT. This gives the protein CASSLGKMTGGTDTQYF.